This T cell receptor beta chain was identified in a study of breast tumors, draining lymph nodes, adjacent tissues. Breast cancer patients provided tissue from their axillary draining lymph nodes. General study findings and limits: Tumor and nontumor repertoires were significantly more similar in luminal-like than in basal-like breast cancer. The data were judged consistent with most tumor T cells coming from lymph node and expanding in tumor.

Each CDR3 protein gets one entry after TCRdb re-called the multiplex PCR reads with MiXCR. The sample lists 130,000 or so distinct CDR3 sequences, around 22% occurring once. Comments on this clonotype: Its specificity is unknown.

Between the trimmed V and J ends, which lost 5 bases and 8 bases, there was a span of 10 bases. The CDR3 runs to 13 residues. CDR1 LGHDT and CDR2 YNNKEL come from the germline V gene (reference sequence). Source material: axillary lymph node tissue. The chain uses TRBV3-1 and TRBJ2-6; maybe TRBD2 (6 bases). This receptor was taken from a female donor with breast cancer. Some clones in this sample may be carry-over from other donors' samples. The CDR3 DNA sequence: TGTGCCAGCAGCGAGGGGACTCCCAACGTCCTGACTTTC. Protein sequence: CASSEGTPNVLTF.